This T cell receptor (beta chain) was recovered during a study of spatial heterogeneity in lung cancer. As to time point: blood at routine non-recurrence follow-up after resection. The authors sequenced whole RNA from tumor, nontumor lung or frozen PBMC without sorting. V lost 4 bases and J lost 4, with 11 bases in between. Germline V gene lookup returns CDR1 SEHNR and CDR2 FQNEAQ (reference sequence). This CDR3 region has 14 residues. TCRdb re-analysed the 5' RACE reads in MiXCR, keeping a single row per CDR3 protein. The table lists under 20,000 distinct CDR3 sequences, 19% of them singletons, with 5.5% to 7% in the top ten. There are many counts of this clonotype.

J is TRBJ2-1 and V is TRBV7-9; D gene uncertain. This clonotype originated in a male donor with early-stage non-small cell lung cancer. The material was PBMCs, obtained at follow-up. The CDR3 sequence: CASSSRTVYNEQFF. The CDR3 coding sequence is TGTGCCAGCAGCTCCCGGACGGTATACAATGAGCAGTTCTTC.